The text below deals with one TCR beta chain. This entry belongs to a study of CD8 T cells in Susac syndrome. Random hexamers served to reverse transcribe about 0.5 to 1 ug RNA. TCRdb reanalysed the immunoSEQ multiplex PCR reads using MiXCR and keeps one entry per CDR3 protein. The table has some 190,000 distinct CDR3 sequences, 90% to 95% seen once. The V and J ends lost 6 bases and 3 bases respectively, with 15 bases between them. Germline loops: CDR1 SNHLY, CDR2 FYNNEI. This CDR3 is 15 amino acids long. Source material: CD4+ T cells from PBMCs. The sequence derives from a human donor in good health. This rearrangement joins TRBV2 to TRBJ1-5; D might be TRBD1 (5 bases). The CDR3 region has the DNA TGTGCCAGCAGCGCCGGCAGGGCGAACAATCAGCCCCAGCATTTT. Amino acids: CASSAGRANNQPQHF. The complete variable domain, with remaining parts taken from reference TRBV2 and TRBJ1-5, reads EPEVTQTPSHQVTQMGQEVILRCVPISNHLYFYWYRQILGQKVEFLVSFYNNEISEKSEIFDDQFSVERPDGSNFTLKIRSTKLEDSAMYFCASSAGRANNQPQHFGDGTRLSIL.